One and the same sample provided the 5 T cell receptor beta chains below, sequenced in a study of beta chain features in type 1 diabetes. Notes on the study in general: Type 1 diabetes patients showed a moderate but significant shortening of TCRB CDR3s in all four CD4+ subsets.

No antigen has been assigned to these receptors. The investigators reverse transcribed all of the isolated RNA, so they sequenced expressed TCRB transcripts. The repertoire was sequenced with immunoSEQ multiplex PCR; TCRdb's copy has only in-frame clones and lacks some. The profile shows around 56,000 clones, approximately 52% of them singletons. Sequencing used Tregs from blood. Source of these receptors: a woman aged 40-49 years with type 1 diabetes.

The CDR3 region has the DNA TGTGCCAGCAAACCCTGGGGCAGCTCGAACACCGGGGAGCTGTTTTTT. This translates into CASKPWGSSNTGELFF. This chain links TRBV7-2 with TRBJ2-2; the D gene is possibly TRBD1 (5 bases). This CDR3 region has 16 residues. V lost 7 bases and J 0 bases, leaving 15 bases between the germline ends. Looked up from germline, CDR1 is SGHTA and CDR2 is FQGNSA.

This chain's CDR3 is CASSQVGGQYEQYF. In nucleotides, the CDR3 is TGCGCCAGCAGCCAAGTGGGGGGGCAATACGAGCAGTACTTC. The J gene is TRBJ2-7, the V gene TRBV4-3; weak D call: TRBD2 (7 bases). The CDR3 is 14 residues long. With 1 base removed from V and 4 bases from J, the gap between germline ends came to 11 bases. Germline assignment: CDR1 LGHNA and CDR2 YSLEER.

For the CDR3, the DNA is TGCGCCAGCAGCCAAGGGGACAGTGAGTGGGAAAAACTGTTTTTT. Translated, it gives CASSQGDSEWEKLFF. The V gene is TRBV4-1, the J gene TRBJ1-4, with 7 nucleotides matching TRBD1. CDR1 and CDR2 from the germline V gene are MGHRA and YSYEKL. The trim removed 1 base at V and 8 bases at J, leaving 7 bases unmatched. The CDR3 is 15 residues long.

A few counts support this clone. V gene TRBV5-1 combines with J gene TRBJ2-7, with 8 bases that match TRBD2. V shed 3 bases, J shed 5 bases, and the junction held 10 bases outside the gene matches. This CDR3 has 15 amino acids. Germline V gene data show CDR1 as SGHRS and CDR2 as YFSETQ. The CDR3 region is CASSSLAGTRNEQYF. The CDR3 nucleotides read TGCGCCAGCAGCTCCTTAGCGGGAACAAGGAACGAGCAGTACTTC.

There are a few counts of this clone. The rearrangement uses TRBV4-2 and TRBJ2-1; 14 bases map to TRBD2. Germline loops: CDR1 LGHNA, CDR2 YNFKEQ. V shed 6 bases and J 9 bases; nucleotides not matched to a gene: 10. The CDR3 is 16 amino acids. CDR3 nucleotide sequence: TGTGCCAGCAGACCCACGGGACTAGCGGGAGTGGGTGAGCAGTTCTTC. Its protein is CASRPTGLAGVGEQFF.